This TCR beta chain was found in a study of chemoradiotherapy in HPV16-positive cancers. Germline lookup yields CDR1 SGDLS and CDR2 YYNGEE. The CDR3 loop spans 16 amino acids. The V segment lost 4 bases and the J segment 0 bases; nucleotides outside the gene matches: 6. The repertoire was sequenced with immunoSEQ multiplex PCR; TCRdb's copy has only in-frame clones and lacks some. Of about 2,900 clones listed, more than 75% were seen once; the top ten hold around 4%. This clonotype was sampled from a human donor with HPV-associated anogenital cancer. The rearrangement uses TRBV9 and TRBJ2-5; 10 bases line up with TRBD2. The sequences come from tumor tissue, collected from a patient who underwent chemoradiotherapy. The CDR3 spells CASSPRLAGDQETQYF. The CDR3 region has the DNA TGTGCCAGCAGCCCCCGGCTAGCGGGAGACCAAGAGACCCAGTACTTC.